Included here is one T cell receptor (beta chain) sequence, with context. A few counts support this clonotype. Its antigen is not yet known. Base quality data are lacking; no much larger clone is found one base away. These data originate in a study of regulatory T cells in long-lasting Graves disease (TCRdb year 2021). A note on the overall study: Newly diagnosed Graves' disease patients had taken antithyroid drugs for less than 3 months. A total of around 35 samples underwent TCR sequencing: approximately 13 from persistent and roughly 20 from newly diagnosed Graves' disease patients. The study was registered as a clinical trial and conducted in China. Patients with persistent Graves' disease were compared with patients with newly diagnosed Graves' disease using TCR sequencing and RNA sequencing of peripheral blood. Results the study describes overall, beyond this receptor: Only peripheral blood was studied, because thyroid tissue, the primary lesion, was inaccessible. Sequencing and analysis were limited to the TCR beta chain. Preferential use of TRBV28, TRBJ1-2 and TRBJ2-5 was observed in persistent disease, whereas TRBV20-1 and TRBJ2-1 were favored in newly diagnosed disease. A larger number of public clonotypes was shared among persistent patients (under 3,000) than among newly diagnosed patients (approximately 930). The authors acknowledged the small sample size as a limitation that may reduce accuracy. Lower TCR Shannon entropy and fewer highly expanded clones were observed in persistent Graves' disease patients than in newly diagnosed patients, which suggested clonal expansion.

A distance of 15 bases separates the germline ends of V and J, which lose 3 bases and 7 bases respectively. CDR1 MGHRA and CDR2 YSYEKL are derived from the germline V gene. The CDR3 starts with the cysteine, ends with the phenylalanine, and has 14 residues. This entry keeps only the CDR3 DNA: 42 bases, framed from base 1. Receptor amplification or capture employed multiplex PCR. Data came from an Illumina HiSeq 4000. TCR beta libraries were built with iRepertoire HTBI primers and Arm-PCR amplification of CDR3 regions. Before sequencing, the PCR products went through gel purification. The authors' analysis ran thus. A total of around 59 TRBV and some 13 TRBJ segments were identified across samples and were used for gene usage analysis of CDR3 amino acid clonotypes. Filtered high-quality paired reads were merged into contigs using COPE and FqMerger. BLAST was used to align contigs to IMGT TRBV, TRBD and TRBJ reference genes, and CDR3 was defined according to IMGT. Highly expanded clones were defined as clonotypes with a frequency above 0.1%. Shannon entropy was used to measure repertoire diversity, and the Gini coefficient was used to measure V-J evenness. A clonotype was considered public if more than one individual shared it. The raw public data were reprocessed by TCRdb itself: fastp quality trimming at Q25, MiXCR clonotype calling, in-frame beta chains only. Merged by CDR3 protein, the rows form single entries marked with the most common genes and DNA. TCRdb, rather than the study authors, made the V and J calls. This sample has 440,000 or so distinct CDR3 sequences in its table, and roughly 15% of those were observed once. Roughly 10% of the sample is held by the ten biggest clonotypes.

Read against the paper, the sample's time point label means: newly diagnosed GD, antithyroid drugs for less than 3 months. For both TCR sequencing and RNA sequencing, RNA was extracted from PBMCs in TRIzol. The diagnosis of Graves' disease followed American Thyroid Association guidelines. Patients were recruited from an endocrinology department in Xi'an, China. From each patient, approximately 9.9 milliliters of peripheral blood was collected into an EDTA anticoagulant tube. Ficoll Paque Plus density gradient separation was used to isolate PBMCs, and no further T cell sorting was done. RNA quality was checked with an Agilent 2100 Bioanalyzer and agarose gel, and concentration with a NanoDrop 2000. This same sample was also part of a study on T cells in Graves' hyperthyroidism and ophthalmopathy. That second publication adds: Graves' hyperthyroidism was defined as stable when no progression to ophthalmopathy occurred over 18 months of follow-up. Hyperthyroidism patients were newly diagnosed, had a disease duration of under 2 months, and were aged 18 to 65 years. Exclusion was applied to patients with uncontrolled infections, other autoimmune diseases, pregnancy or lactation. Clinical symptoms, serum thyroxine and TRAb, thyroid ultrasound, and orbital computed tomography formed the basis for the diagnoses. For the first round of RT-PCR on the TCR CDR3, the HTBI primer set was used together with the Qiagen OneStep RT-PCR kit. Most expanded thyroid clonotypes (frequency above 0.001) were also detected in blood, a finding suggesting that blood repertoires may reflect thyroid immune responses. Ophthalmopathy was separated from stable hyperthyroidism by a 13 V-J signature model, with around 90% sensitivity and approximately 84% specificity obtained in cross-validation and 80%/75% obtained in testing. In validation, the model predicted progression to ophthalmopathy with around 71% sensitivity and approximately 78% specificity, a median of approximately 6.7 months before onset. To identify TCR V-J signatures that set the groups apart, the researchers used a discovery cohort of 100 patients, made up of roughly 45 with Graves' ophthalmopathy and 57 with stable Graves' hyperthyroidism. Whether ophthalmopathy could be predicted prospectively was tested in an independent validation cohort made up of under 20 hyperthyroidism patients plus 17 patients who later progressed to ophthalmopathy. The 95 to 100 discovery patients were divided at random into training and test sets in a 7:3 ratio. The study also compared thyroid tissue and blood T-cell repertoires from 5 to 7 Graves' hyperthyroidism patients. After blood sampling, hyperthyroidism patients were treated with methimazole at a starting dose of 30 mg daily, and ophthalmopathy patients were treated with high-dose intravenous methylprednisolone. Libraries were constructed in a second round of multiplex PCR, after which size selection and purification were carried out. The libraries were sequenced on an Illumina HiSeq2000 using paired-end 100 bp reads. SOAPnuke was used to process the raw data, throwing out any read that contained adapters or uncalled bases, had a mean Phred below 15, or lacked an exact constant-primer or identifier match. High-quality paired reads were merged using COPE v1.2.5, and each unique nucleotide sequence was defined as a clonotype. MiTCR v1.1 was used to align the clonotypes against IMGT TRBV, TRBD and TRBJ reference segments. The analysis included only V-J combinations with a frequency above 0.0001, which together covered approximately 99% of the repertoires. A TCS score was defined as the ratio of F50 (clonal expansion) to E x V (chaos), with BLOSUM62-based TCRdist applied between CDR3 peptides within each V-J. Welch's t-statistics and random forest reduced fewer than 600 V-J features to under 15, which were used in a naive Bayes classifier (R e1071). No statistical method was used to set the sample size in advance, and investigators knew the group allocation. The paper describes TCR Vbeta CDR3 sequencing of about 140 peripheral blood samples, made up of about 41 ophthalmopathy patients, 70 to 75 hyperthyroidism patients and some 17 progressor patients.

The TCR comes from a woman aged 25 to 39 with Graves disease. Donor details come from another sample of the same person, matched by shared clones. Here the chain combines TRBV4-1 and TRBJ1-2, and possibly TRBD1, on 6 matching bases. Material: peripheral blood mononuclear cells (PBMCs), obtained at new diagnosis, from a patient treated with antithyroid drugs. The CDR3 region has the sequence CASSQLTGTRGYTF. The nucleotide sequence is TGCGCCAGCAGCCAGCTTACAGGGACCCGTGGCTACACCTTC.